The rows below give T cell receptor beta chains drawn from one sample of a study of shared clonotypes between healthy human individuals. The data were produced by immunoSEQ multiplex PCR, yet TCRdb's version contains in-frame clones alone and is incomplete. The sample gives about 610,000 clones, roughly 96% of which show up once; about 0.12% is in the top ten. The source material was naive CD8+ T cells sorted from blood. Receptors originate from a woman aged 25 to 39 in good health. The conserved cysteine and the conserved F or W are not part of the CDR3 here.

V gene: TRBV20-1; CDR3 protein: SGQDNYEQY
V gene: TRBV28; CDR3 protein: ASSSFDSFNQPQH
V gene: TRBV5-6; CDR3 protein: ASSDDRGLGEQY
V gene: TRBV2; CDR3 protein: AGSEHGGSVEPQH
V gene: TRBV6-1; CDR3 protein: ASSTGTGMEPQH
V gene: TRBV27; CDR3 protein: ASTTGTRGAYEQY
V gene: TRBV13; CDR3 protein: ASRKLAAQETQY
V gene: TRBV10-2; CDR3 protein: ASSTGNTEAF
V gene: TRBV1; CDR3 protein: TSSLPGTREF
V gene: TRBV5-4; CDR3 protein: ASSLRGAQGYT
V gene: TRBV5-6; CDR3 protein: ASSFGTGQPQH
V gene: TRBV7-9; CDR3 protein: ASSHHPKGMANYGYT
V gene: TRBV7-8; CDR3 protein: ASSTSGRAWNEQF
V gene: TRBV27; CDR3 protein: ATARGGGSGANVLT
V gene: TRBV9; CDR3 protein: ASSEPIPGLRFDTQY
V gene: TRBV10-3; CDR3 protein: AISEGPDEQY
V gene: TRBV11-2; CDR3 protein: ASSLTAATNEKLF
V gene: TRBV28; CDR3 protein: ASSPLRWNTEAF
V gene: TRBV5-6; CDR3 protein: ASSFGDRGTMNTEAF
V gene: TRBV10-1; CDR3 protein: ASSESLDYIFTGELF